This TCR beta chain was found in a study of shared clonotypes between healthy human individuals. As defined, naive CD8 cells were CD45RO-negative and positively selected for CCR7, with terminally differentiated effector memory CD45RA+ cells excluded. CDR1 is SQVTM and CDR2 is ANQGSEA in the germline V gene. Trimming stripped 0 bases from V and 2 bases from J, with 17 bases between. The CDR3 has 16 residues. Libraries were prepared by immunoSEQ multiplex PCR; TCRdb keeps only in-frame clonotypes and omits some of them. The profile covers about 2.2 million clones, with 85% to 95% appearing a single time and approximately 1.7% taken by the ten largest. This clone was observed a handful of times.

This TCR was recovered from a man aged 18-30 years in good health. Some clones in this sample may be carry-over from other donors' samples. Source material: naive CD8+ T cells from PBMCs. This chain uses TRBV29-1 with TRBJ2-7, with D maybe TRBD1 (6 bases). The CDR3 here is CSVEDSDSAATYEQYF. CDR3 bases: TGCAGCGTTGAAGATTCGGACAGCGCGGCGACCTACGAGCAGTACTTC.